These 31 T cell receptor beta chains were all obtained from the same sample, sequenced in a study of blood T cell repertoires in COVID-19. Using immunoSEQ multiplex PCR, the repertoire was profiled, and TCRdb retains in-frame clones only, with some absent. The sample contains about 97,000 clones, 87% of which appear only once. Input material: peripheral blood. The source of these receptors is a woman between 45 and 60 years old with COVID-19, enrolled during active disease.

This clone showed up just once. V is TRBV18 and J is TRBJ2-5, with a weak D call TRBD2 (5 bases). Trimming cost V 0 bases and J 3 bases, with 11 bases left between them. CDR3 length equals 15 residues. Germline values: CDR1 KGHSH, CDR2 LQKENI. The CDR3 loop is CASSPPVLAEETQYF. CDR3 in DNA: TGTGCCAGCTCACCACCAGTTCTAGCTGAAGAGACCCAGTACTTC.

This clone was observed once. The rearrangement joins TRBV9 to TRBJ2-3, with no clear D. V was trimmed by 0 bases and J by 3 bases, leaving 5 bases between them. Germline V gene sequence: CDR1 SGDLS, CDR2 YYNGEE. The CDR3 is 13 residues long. The CDR3 region is CASSVDRTDTQYF. CDR3 coding DNA: TGTGCCAGCAGCGTAGACAGAACAGATACGCAGTATTTT.

This chain joins TRBV27 and TRBJ2-1, with 12 bases lining up with TRBD2. J gave up 6 bases and V 5 bases, and 14 bases lay outside the gene matches. Germline CDR1 MNHEY, CDR2 SMNVEV (reference sequence). There are 18 residues in the CDR3. CDR3 nucleotide sequence: TGTGCCAGCAGTCCCGCGACAGGGACTAGCGGGCTGATCAATGAGCAGTTCTTC. It yields the protein CASSPATGTSGLINEQFF.

In this sample, this clone turned up once. The chain couples TRBV30 to TRBJ2-7, with D possibly matching TRBD2 (6 bases). CDR1 is GTSNPN and CDR2 is SVGIG in the germline V gene (reference sequence). V dropped 0 bases and J dropped 8 bases, with 20 bases sitting between them. CDR3 size: 15 residues. The CDR3, as DNA: TGTGCCTGGAGTGTGGAAGCGGGTGGCCTTACTCAGCAGTACTTC. Protein: CAWSVEAGGLTQQYF.

With respect to this clone: One end of the junction is discordant with germline, which a read error may explain. The chain combines TRBV30 with TRBJ2-1, with D possibly matching TRBD1 (5 bases). Germline assignment: CDR1 GTSNPN and CDR2 SVGIG (reference sequence). This CDR3 spans 8 amino acids. CDR3 nucleotides: TGCGGGTGGGGCGAGCAGTTCTTC. Protein: CGWGEQFF.

This chain joins TRBV7-9 and TRBJ1-2; D might be TRBD1 (6 bases). Trimming cost V 5 bases and J 5 bases, with 12 bases left between them. The CDR3 totals 13 residues. Looked up from germline, CDR1 is SEHNR and CDR2 is FQNEAQ (reference sequence). The CDR3: CASSGRQEYGYTF. The CDR3 DNA reads as TGTGCCAGCAGCGGCAGACAGGAGTATGGCTACACCTTC.

The chain is built from TRBV9 and TRBJ2-2, with TRBD1 as a possible D gene (6 bases). This CDR3 region has 15 residues. Germline CDR1 and CDR2: SGDLS and YYNGEE. With 4 bases removed from V and 6 bases from J, the gap between germline ends came to 16 bases. The CDR3 spells CASSSKTGFAGELFF. The CDR3 DNA sequence: TGTGCCAGCAGCTCAAAAACAGGGTTCGCCGGGGAGCTGTTTTTT.

There are a few counts of this clone. This chain links TRBV10-3 with TRBJ1-1; D is possibly TRBD1 (6 bases). The CDR3 spans 15 residues. Germline V lookup: CDR1 ENHRY, CDR2 SYGVKD. V was shortened by 4 bases and J by 2 bases, with 14 bases between the two germline ends. The CDR3 nucleotides read TGTGCCATCAGTGGGGCTGGACAGACCAACACTGAAGCTTTCTTT. It is translated as CAISGAGQTNTEAFF.

This chain uses TRBV6-5 with TRBJ1-5; tentatively, D is TRBD1 (6 bases). Germline assignment: CDR1 MNHEY and CDR2 SVGAGI. The CDR3 contains 15 residues. The V end lost 5 bases, the J end lost 5 bases, and 16 bases lay between the germline ends. The CDR3: CASSPDDRSDQPQHF. The CDR3 DNA reads as TGTGCCAGCAGTCCCGACGACAGGTCTGATCAGCCCCAGCATTTT.

The CDR3 DNA is TGCAGCGTTGTTAAGGGACTTTGGACAGGTGTGGAAGAGCAGTACTTC. Translation gives CSVVKGLWTGVEEQYF. This rearrangement joins TRBV29-1 to TRBJ2-7, with a possible D match to TRBD1 (7 bases). This CDR3 has 16 amino acids. V lost 4 bases, J lost 7 bases, and 26 bases lay in between. Per the germline V gene, CDR1 is SQVTM and CDR2 is ANQGSEA.

The chain has TRBV30 and TRBJ1-1; TRBD1 agrees at 11 bases. Germline V gene lookup returns CDR1 GTSNPN and CDR2 SVGIG (reference sequence). This CDR3 comprises 12 residues. V dropped 7 bases and J dropped 7; count of bases not matched to a gene: 5. CDR3 nucleotides: TGTGCCTATAGGACAGGGGGCAGTGAAGCTTTCTTT. It translates to CAYRTGGSEAFF.

The J gene is TRBJ2-3, the V gene TRBV30, with 7 bases matching TRBD2. Germline CDR1 reads GTSNPN; CDR2 reads SVGIG (reference sequence). CDR3 size: 13 residues. V was clipped by 3 bases and J by 6 bases; unmatched bases: 6. This chain's CDR3 is CAWSTGGSDTQYF. CDR3 sequence (DNA): TGTGCCTGGAGCACCGGGGGGTCCGATACGCAGTATTTT.

The chain links TRBV6-5 to TRBJ1-2; 7 bases are a match to TRBD1. Trimming took 0 bases from V and 6 from J; bases not matched to a gene: 4. Germline V gene sequence: CDR1 MNHEY, CDR2 SVGAGI. The CDR3 covers 14 residues. The CDR3 region is CASSYSTGRNGYTF. Written as DNA, the CDR3 is TGTGCCAGCAGTTACTCGACAGGGAGAAATGGCTACACCTTC.

Only a few counts were recorded for this clone. The rearrangement joins TRBV6-6 to TRBJ2-7, with unresolved D. This CDR3 spans 14 amino acids. Trimming stripped 3 bases from V and 4 bases from J, with 13 bases between. CDR1 is MNHNY, CDR2 SVGAGI, per germline (reference sequence). The CDR3 DNA follows: TGTGCCAGCAGTTATGACACATTACTTTACGAGCAGTACTTC. It codes for CASSYDTLLYEQYF.

V usage is TRBV3-1 (or the pseudogene TRBV3-2) and J usage is TRBJ1-5, with 8 bases identical to TRBD1. CDR3 length: 15 amino acids. After removal of 4 bases from V and 7 bases from J, the junction contained 9 bases not matched to a gene. Germline CDR1 and CDR2: LGHDT and YNNKEL (reference sequence). CDR3 in DNA: TGTGCCAGCAGCCCCTTGGTACAGGGGGGCCAGCCCCAGCATTTT. Amino acids: CASSPLVQGGQPQHF.

The V call is TRBV5-1, the J call TRBJ2-7; possible D gene TRBD1, 6 bases. CDR1 is SGHRS, CDR2 YFSETQ, per germline. The CDR3 is made up of 12 amino acids. V was pared by 3 bases and J by 4 bases, with 8 bases between. The CDR3: CASSSQGYEQYF. CDR3 bases: TGCGCCAGCAGCTCTCAGGGGTACGAGCAGTACTTC.

The chain joins TRBV4-1 to TRBJ2-5; TRBD2 might be the D (7 bases). CDR1 and CDR2 from the germline V gene are MGHRA and YSYEKL. Trimming cost V 3 bases and J 3 bases, with 14 bases left between them. The CDR3 is made up of 15 amino acids. CDR3 residues: CASSQGGDMEETQYF. The CDR3 DNA follows: TGCGCCAGCAGCCAGGGGGGGGACATGGAAGAGACCCAGTACTTC.

V usage is TRBV4-2 and J usage is TRBJ2-7; a possible D gene is TRBD1 (6 bases). CDR1 is LGHNA, CDR2 YNFKEQ, per germline. The CDR3 has 12 residues. V shed 5 bases and J shed 4 bases, with 9 bases lying between them. CDR3 DNA sequence: TGTGCCAGCAGCGCACAGGGTTACGAGCAGTACTTC. Translation gives CASSAQGYEQYF.

The V call is TRBV7-2, the J call TRBJ1-5, with D tentatively TRBD1 (6 bases). The germline V and J ends were trimmed by 5 bases and 0 bases, with 11 bases remaining between them. The CDR3 totals 15 residues. CDR1 and CDR2 from the germline V gene are SGHTA and FQGNSA. CDR3 sequence (DNA): TGTGCCAGCAGCAGCGAGGACAGTAGCAATCAGCCCCAGCATTTT. This sequence encodes CASSSEDSSNQPQHF.

The V call is TRBV19, the J call TRBJ1-1, with 7 positions matching TRBD1. J was trimmed by 0 bases and V by 0 bases; bases with no gene match: 7. Germline assignment: CDR1 LNHDA and CDR2 SQIVND (reference sequence). The CDR3 spans 17 residues. CDR3 DNA sequence: TGTGCCAGTAGTATAGATGGACAGGTCGGGATGAACACTGAAGCTTTCTTT. Amino acids: CASSIDGQVGMNTEAFF.

This chain links TRBV5-4 with TRBJ2-5, with 12 bases matching TRBD2. The V gene's germline CDR1 is SGHNT and CDR2 YYREEE (reference sequence). The CDR3 extends over 14 amino acids. After removal of 5 bases from V and 4 bases from J, the junction contained 3 bases not matched to a gene. CDR3 residues: CASSTSGGRETQYF. CDR3 nucleotides: TGTGCCAGCAGTACTAGCGGGGGGCGAGAGACCCAGTACTTC.

This clone occurred once. The chain uses TRBV28 and TRBJ1-1; D remains ambiguous. V was pared by 6 bases and J by 0 bases, with 17 bases between. The CDR3 extends over 16 amino acids. CDR1 and CDR2 from the germline V gene are MDHEN and SYDVKM. The CDR3 DNA is TGTGCCAGCAGCACCCCCGGGGAGGCTGTGAACACTGAAGCTTTCTTT. This codes for CASSTPGEAVNTEAFF.

This chain joins TRBV10-2 and TRBJ1-2; D unresolved. Trimming took 0 bases from V and 8 from J, leaving 13 bases between them. Looked up from germline, CDR1 is WSHSY and CDR2 is SAAADI. This CDR3 has 14 amino acids. CDR3 residues: CASSESRTPPGYTF. The CDR3 nucleotides are TGCGCCAGCAGTGAGTCTAGGACTCCACCGGGCTACACCTTC.

The chain links TRBV5-1 to TRBJ1-4; D not certain. Trimming pared 0 bases from V and 3 bases from J, leaving 9 bases between. The CDR3 is 15 residues long. Germline V lookup: CDR1 SGHRS, CDR2 YFSETQ. In nucleotides, the CDR3 is TGCGCCAGCAGCTTGGCCCCTGCAGCTAATGAAAAACTGTTTTTT. Its protein product is CASSLAPAANEKLFF.

V usage is TRBV5-6 and J usage is TRBJ2-2; 9 bases are a match to TRBD1. J lost 4 bases, V lost 4 bases, and 5 bases had no gene match. Germline V gene data show CDR1 as SGHDT and CDR2 as YYEEEE. The CDR3 runs to 15 residues. CDR3 protein: CASSGTGRSTGELFF. For the CDR3, the DNA is TGTGCCAGCAGCGGGACAGGGAGGAGCACCGGGGAGCTGTTTTTT. The entire variable domain, with the rest obtained from reference TRBV5-6 and TRBJ2-2, is as follows: DAGVTQSPTHLIKTRGQQVTLRCSPKSGHDTVSWYQQALGQGPQFIFQYYEEEERQRGNFPDRFSGHQFPNYSSELNVNALLLGDSALYLCASSGTGRSTGELFFGEGSRLTVL.

The CDR3 nucleotides are TGTGCCAGCAGTTTAACCCGGGACACCTACATGGCGAAAGCTTTCTTT. Encoded protein: CASSLTRDTYMAKAFF. The gene calls are TRBV27 and TRBJ1-1; D perhaps matches TRBD1 (6 bases). Germline loops: CDR1 MNHEY, CDR2 SMNVEV (reference sequence). V was trimmed by 2 bases and J by 9 bases, leaving 22 bases between them. This CDR3 has 16 residues.

This chain links TRBV7-9 with TRBJ2-1, with 9 positions matching TRBD2. Unmatched junction bases numbered 2, after V lost 5 bases and J lost 12 bases. The CDR3 has 11 amino acids. Germline loops: CDR1 SEHNR, CDR2 FQNEAQ (reference sequence). CDR3 nucleotide sequence: TGTGCCAGCAGCCAAGCGGGGGGGCAGTTCTTC. Protein: CASSQAGGQFF.

The chain uses TRBV5-8 and TRBJ2-3; 8 bases match TRBD1. The V gene's germline CDR1 is SGHTS and CDR2 YDEGEE. Trimming removed 6 bases from V and 7 bases from J; junction bases left unmatched: 10. There are 14 residues in the CDR3. The CDR3 DNA is TGTGCCAGCACCCCGGACAGGGTGACGAATACGCAGTATTTT. Its translation: CASTPDRVTNTQYF.

This clone was seen more than once but under ten times. This chain joins TRBV28 and TRBJ2-1; 11 bases map to TRBD1. CDR3 size: 14 residues. Germline CDR1 and CDR2: MDHEN and SYDVKM. V gave up 8 bases and J gave up 8 bases; unmatched junction bases: 8. CDR3 sequence reads: CASGQGASVDEQFF. The CDR3 nucleotides are TGTGCCAGCGGACAGGGGGCCTCGGTTGATGAGCAGTTCTTC.

This chain uses TRBV3-1 (or the pseudogene TRBV3-2) with TRBJ2-7; TRBD1 is a possible D gene (5 bases). Germline V gives CDR1 LGHDT, CDR2 YNNKEL (reference sequence). This CDR3 has 14 residues. V lost 0 bases and J 0 bases, leaving 6 bases between the germline ends. CDR3 DNA: TGTGCCAGCAGCCAAGATAGGGGCTCCTACGAGCAGTACTTC. Protein sequence: CASSQDRGSYEQYF.

This clone was recorded once. The chain has TRBV19 and TRBJ1-5; TRBD1 matches 9 bases. The trim removed 6 bases at V and 1 base at J, leaving 4 bases unmatched. CDR1 is LNHDA, CDR2 SQIVND, per germline (reference sequence). The CDR3 totals 15 residues. Here the CDR3 reads CASRQQGASNQPQHF. The DNA for the CDR3 is TGTGCCAGTAGACAACAGGGGGCGAGCAATCAGCCCCAGCATTTT.